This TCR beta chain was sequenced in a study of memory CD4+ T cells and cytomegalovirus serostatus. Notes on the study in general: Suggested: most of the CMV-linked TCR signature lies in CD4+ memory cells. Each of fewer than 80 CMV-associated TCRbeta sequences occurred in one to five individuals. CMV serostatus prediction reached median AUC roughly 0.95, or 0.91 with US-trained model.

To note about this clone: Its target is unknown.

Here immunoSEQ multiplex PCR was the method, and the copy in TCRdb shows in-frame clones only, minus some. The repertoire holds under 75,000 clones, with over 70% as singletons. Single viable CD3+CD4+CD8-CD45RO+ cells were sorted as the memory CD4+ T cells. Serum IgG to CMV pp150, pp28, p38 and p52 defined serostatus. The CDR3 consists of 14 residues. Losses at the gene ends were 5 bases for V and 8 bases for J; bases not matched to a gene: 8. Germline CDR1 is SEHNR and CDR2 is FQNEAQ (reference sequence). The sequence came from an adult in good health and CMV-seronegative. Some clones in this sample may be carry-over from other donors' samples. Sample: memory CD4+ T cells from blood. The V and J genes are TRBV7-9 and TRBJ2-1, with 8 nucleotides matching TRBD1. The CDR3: CASSLTGGLDEQFF. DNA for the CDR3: TGTGCCAGCAGCCTTACAGGGGGGTTGGATGAGCAGTTCTTC.